Given below is one T cell receptor (beta chain) in context. V lost 5 bases and J 0 bases, leaving 16 bases between the germline ends. CDR3 length equals 17 residues. Germline V gene sequence: CDR1 SGHTA, CDR2 FQGNSA. The sample belongs to a study of tumor-infiltrating lymphocytes in oesophageal squamous cell carcinoma. In TCRdb, the PCR reads were re-called with MiXCR into one record per CDR3 protein. The repertoire consists of 23,000 or so distinct CDR3 sequences, with under 50% occurring once and the leading ten covering approximately 22%. The rearrangement links TRBV7-2 to TRBJ2-2; either TRBD1 or TRBD2 may supply D (5 bases each). The clonotype was recovered from a male donor with esophageal squamous cell carcinoma. The specimen was esophageal tumor tissue. CDR3 amino acids: CASSPWGHSANTGELFF. The DNA for the CDR3 is TGTGCCAGCAGCCCGTGGGGCCATAGCGCGAACACCGGGGAGCTGTTTTTT.